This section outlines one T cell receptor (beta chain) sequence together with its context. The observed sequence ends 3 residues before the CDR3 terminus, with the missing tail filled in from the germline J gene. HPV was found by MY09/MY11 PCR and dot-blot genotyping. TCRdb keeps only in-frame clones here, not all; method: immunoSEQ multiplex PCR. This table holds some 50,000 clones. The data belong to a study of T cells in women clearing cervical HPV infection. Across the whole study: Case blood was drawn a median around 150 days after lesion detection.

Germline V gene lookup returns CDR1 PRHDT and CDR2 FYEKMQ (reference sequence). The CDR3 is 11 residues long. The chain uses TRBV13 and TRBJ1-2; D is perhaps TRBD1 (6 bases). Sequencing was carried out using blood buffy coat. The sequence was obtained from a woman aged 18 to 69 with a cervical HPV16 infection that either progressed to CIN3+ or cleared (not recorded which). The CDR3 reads CASSFEGDYTF. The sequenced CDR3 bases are TGTGCCAGCAGCTTCGAGGGGGAC.